This T cell receptor beta chain was identified during a study of cytomegalovirus exposure and HLA in healthy donors. Study context: Clustering assigned about 80% of the roughly 380 genotyped donors to the Caucasian-associated ancestry cluster.

This clone was seen only a few times. Primers for the PCR totalled 60 Vbeta and 13 Jbeta. Libraries were prepared by immunoSEQ multiplex PCR; TCRdb keeps only in-frame clonotypes and omits some of them. The sample gives more than 85,000 clones, less than 10% of which show up once; 5% to 5.5% is in the top ten. What was sequenced was PBMCs. The receptor's source is a man aged 45 to 65 in good health and CMV-seropositive.

The CDR3 is CASSFSPEGGELFF. The CDR3 DNA reads as TGTGCCAGCAGCTTTTCCCCCGAGGGCGGGGAGCTGTTTTTT. This chain links TRBV7-3 with TRBJ2-2; a weak D match, TRBD2 (5 bases). The CDR3 has 14 residues. V was cut by 3 bases and J by 7 bases, with 12 bases left in between. Germline lookup yields CDR1 SGHTA and CDR2 FQGTGA.